This record covers a single TCR beta chain. With the 5' RACE reads reprocessed, TCRdb shows one record per CDR3 protein and no DNA. The sample's table shows hundreds of thousands of distinct CDR3 sequences. The sample comes from a study of monozygotic twins with inflammatory bowel disease. The CDR3 is 12 amino acids. CDR1 is LGHDT, CDR2 YNNKEL, per germline (reference sequence). The sequencing input was blood. This chain links TRBV3-1 with TRBJ1-5. The source of this sequence is a human donor with ulcerative colitis or Crohn's disease, or a healthy co-twin of an affected twin (not recorded which). CDR3 in amino acids: CASSEPNQPQHF.